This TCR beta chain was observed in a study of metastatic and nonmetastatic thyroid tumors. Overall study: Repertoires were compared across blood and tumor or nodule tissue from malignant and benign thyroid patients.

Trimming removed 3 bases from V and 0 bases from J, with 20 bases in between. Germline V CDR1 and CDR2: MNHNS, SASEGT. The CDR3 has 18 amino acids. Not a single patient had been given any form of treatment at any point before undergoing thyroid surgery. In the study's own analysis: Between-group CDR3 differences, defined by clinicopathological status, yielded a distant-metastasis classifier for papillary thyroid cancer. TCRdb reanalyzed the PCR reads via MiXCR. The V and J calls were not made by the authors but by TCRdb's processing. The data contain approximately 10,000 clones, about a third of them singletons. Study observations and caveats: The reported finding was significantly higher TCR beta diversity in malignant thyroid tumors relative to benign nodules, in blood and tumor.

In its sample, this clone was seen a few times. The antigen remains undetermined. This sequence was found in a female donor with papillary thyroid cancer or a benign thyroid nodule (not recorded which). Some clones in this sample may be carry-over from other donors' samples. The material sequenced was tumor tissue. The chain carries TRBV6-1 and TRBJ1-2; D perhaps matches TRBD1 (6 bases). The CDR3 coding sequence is TGTGCCAGCAGTGAGCAACCGGGACAATCACAGTCTAACTATGGCTACACCTTC. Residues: CASSEQPGQSQSNYGYTF.